The clone carrying this TCR beta chain came up once. This sample includes further DNA sequences coding for the same CDR3. In the source study's methods: Estimated nucleated cell counts came from reference gene primer amplification. Clones were sequenced by immunoSEQ multiplex PCR, and TCRdb holds only the in-frame ones, with some missing. V and J calls and clone size are as listed in that table; D and trimming were resolved from the DNA. Here the sample spans about 160,000 clones, roughly 93% being singletons. The data were taken from a study of blood T cell repertoires in COVID-19. As for the study in general: Acute and convalescent COVID-19 specimens originated in the United States, Italy and Spain. PBMCs, B-cell-depleted T cells, or T cells were the source of the cDNA or gDNA that made up the material.

The germline V gene encodes CDR1 MNHEY and CDR2 SVGAGI. This CDR3 spans 13 amino acids. V was trimmed by 6 bases and J by 4 bases, leaving 10 bases between them. Sequenced input: peripheral blood. This chain joins TRBV6-5 and TRBJ1-3; D is possibly TRBD1 (6 bases). The source of this sequence is a woman aged 45 to 65 with acute or convalescent COVID-19. CDR3 loop: CASRRQGGNTIYF. The CDR3 region has the DNA TGTGCCAGCAGGAGGCAGGGGGGAAACACCATATATTTT.